This section outlines one TCR beta chain sequence together with its context. Following RNA extraction, reverse transcription yielded cDNA that acted as the sequencing template. Sequencing was performed with immunoSEQ multiplex PCR; in TCRdb, only in-frame clones are kept and a portion is missing. Here the sample spans fewer than 200,000 clones, 59% being singletons. This specimen belongs to a study of CD8+ T cells in alopecia areata. Germline loops: CDR1 SQVTM, CDR2 ANQGSEA. The CDR3 totals 14 residues. The trim removed 2 bases at V and 5 bases at J, leaving 5 bases unmatched. The input for sequencing was CD4+ T cells sorted from blood, taken at week 0. This chain joins TRBV29-1 and TRBJ2-1; 8 positions match TRBD2. The sequence was collected from a human donor with alopecia areata. CDR3 DNA sequence: TGCAGCGTTGAAATTAGCGGGGCACACAATGAGCAGTTCTTC. This sequence encodes CSVEISGAHNEQFF.